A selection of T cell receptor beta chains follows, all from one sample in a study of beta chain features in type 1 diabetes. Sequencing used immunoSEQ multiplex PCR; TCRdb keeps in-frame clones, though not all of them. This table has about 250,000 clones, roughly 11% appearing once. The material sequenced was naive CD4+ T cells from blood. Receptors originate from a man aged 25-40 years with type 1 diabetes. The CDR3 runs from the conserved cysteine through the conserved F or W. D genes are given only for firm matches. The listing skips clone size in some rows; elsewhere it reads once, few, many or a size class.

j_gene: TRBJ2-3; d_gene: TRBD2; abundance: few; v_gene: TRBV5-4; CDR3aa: CASSFGLAVDTQYF; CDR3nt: TGTGCCAGCAGCTTCGGACTAGCGGTGGATACGCAGTATTTT
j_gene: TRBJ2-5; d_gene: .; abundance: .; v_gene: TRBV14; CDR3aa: CASSYNRGGETQYF; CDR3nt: TGTGCCAGCAGCTATAACAGGGGAGGAGAGACCCAGTACTTC
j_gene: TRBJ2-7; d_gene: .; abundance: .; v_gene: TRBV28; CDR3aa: CASSSGQTYEQYF; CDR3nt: TGTGCCAGCAGTTCAGGGCAAACCTACGAGCAGTACTTC
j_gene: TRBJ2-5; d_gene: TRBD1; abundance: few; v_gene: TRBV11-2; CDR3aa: CASSFIQGEETQYF; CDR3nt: TGTGCCAGCAGCTTCATACAGGGGGAAGAGACCCAGTACTTC
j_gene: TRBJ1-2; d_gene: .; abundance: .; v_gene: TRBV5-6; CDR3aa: CASSLWDRTDLYGYTF; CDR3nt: TGTGCCAGCAGCTTGTGGGATCGGACAGATCTCTATGGCTACACCTTC
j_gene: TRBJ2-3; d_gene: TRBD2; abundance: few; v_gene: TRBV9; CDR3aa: CASSLAGTKGTDTQYF; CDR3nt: TGTGCCAGCAGCCTCGCCGGGACTAAGGGCACAGATACGCAGTATTTT
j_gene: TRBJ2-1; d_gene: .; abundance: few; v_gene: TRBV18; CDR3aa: CASSPRTAYNEQFF; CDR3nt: TGTGCCAGCTCACCTAGGACTGCCTACAATGAGCAGTTCTTC
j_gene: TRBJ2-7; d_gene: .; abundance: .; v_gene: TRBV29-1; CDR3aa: CSVAVQWAEQYF; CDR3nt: TGCAGCGTTGCCGTACAATGGGCCGAGCAGTACTTC
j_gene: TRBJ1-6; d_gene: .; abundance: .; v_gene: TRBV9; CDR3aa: CASSVDGSSYNSPLHF; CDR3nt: TGTGCCAGCAGCGTAGATGGGAGCTCCTATAATTCACCCCTCCACTTT
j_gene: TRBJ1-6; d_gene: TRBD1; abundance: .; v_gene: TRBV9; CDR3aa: CASSEGQPNSPLHF; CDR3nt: TGTGCCAGCAGCGAGGGACAGCCAAATTCACCCCTCCACTTT
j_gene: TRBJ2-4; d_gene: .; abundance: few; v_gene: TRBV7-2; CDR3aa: CASSSDTGRIQYF; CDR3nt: TGTGCCAGCAGCTCGGACACGGGTCGGATTCAGTACTTC
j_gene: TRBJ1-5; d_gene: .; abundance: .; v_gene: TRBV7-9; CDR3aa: CASSLEEGQPQHF; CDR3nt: TGTGCCAGCAGCTTAGAAGAGGGTCAGCCCCAGCATTTT
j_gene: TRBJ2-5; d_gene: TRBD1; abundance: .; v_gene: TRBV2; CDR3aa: CASSDRTGRQTQYF; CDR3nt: TGTGCCAGCAGTGATAGGACAGGAAGGCAGACCCAGTACTTC
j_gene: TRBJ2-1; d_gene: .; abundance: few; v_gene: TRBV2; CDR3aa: CASIRTSSYNEQFF; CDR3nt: TGTGCCAGCATTAGAACGAGCTCCTACAATGAGCAGTTCTTC
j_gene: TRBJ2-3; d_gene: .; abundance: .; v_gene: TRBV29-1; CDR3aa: CSVAGQETDTQYF; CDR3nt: TGCAGCGTAGCGGGACAGGAGACAGATACGCAGTATTTT
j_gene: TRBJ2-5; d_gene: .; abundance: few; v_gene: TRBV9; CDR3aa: CASSVAHGPGTQYF; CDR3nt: TGTGCCAGCAGCGTAGCTCATGGTCCCGGGACCCAGTACTTC
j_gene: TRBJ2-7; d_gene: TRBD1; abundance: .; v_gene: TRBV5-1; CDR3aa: CASRMTGGEQYF; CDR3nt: TGCGCCAGCAGGATGACAGGGGGTGAGCAGTACTTC
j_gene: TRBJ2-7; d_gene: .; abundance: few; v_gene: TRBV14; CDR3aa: CASSQNPGYEQYF; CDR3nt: TGTGCCAGCAGCCAAAATCCAGGGTACGAGCAGTACTTC
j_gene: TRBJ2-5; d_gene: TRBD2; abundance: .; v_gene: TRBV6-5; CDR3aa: CASTPAGKEETQYF; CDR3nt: TGTGCCAGCACTCCAGCGGGGAAGGAGGAGACCCAGTACTTC
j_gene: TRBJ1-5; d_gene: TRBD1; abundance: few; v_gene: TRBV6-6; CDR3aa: CASTTTGSQPQHF; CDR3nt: TGTGCCAGCACCACGACAGGGTCCCAGCCCCAGCATTTT
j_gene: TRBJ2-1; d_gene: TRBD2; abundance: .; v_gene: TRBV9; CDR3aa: CASSVGLAGGQQFF; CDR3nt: TGTGCCAGCAGCGTAGGTCTAGCGGGGGGCCAGCAGTTCTTC
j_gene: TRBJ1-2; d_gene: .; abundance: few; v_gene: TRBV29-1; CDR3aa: CSVDQIYGYTF; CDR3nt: TGCAGCGTTGACCAAATCTATGGCTACACCTTC
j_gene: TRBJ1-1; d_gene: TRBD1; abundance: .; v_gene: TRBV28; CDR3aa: CASRRTGTTEAFF; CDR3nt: TGTGCCAGCAGGCGGACAGGGACGACTGAAGCTTTCTTT
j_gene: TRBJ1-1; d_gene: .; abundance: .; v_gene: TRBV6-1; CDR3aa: CASRNQGNTEAFF; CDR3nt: TGTGCCAGCAGAAACCAGGGGAACACTGAAGCTTTCTTT
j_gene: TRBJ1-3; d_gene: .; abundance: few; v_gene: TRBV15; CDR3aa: CATSTQQISGNTIYF; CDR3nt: TGTGCCACCAGCACACAACAGATCTCTGGAAACACCATATATTTT
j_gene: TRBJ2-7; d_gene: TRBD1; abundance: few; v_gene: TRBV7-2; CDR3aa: CASSLQGAYEQYF; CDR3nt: TGTGCCAGCAGCTTACAGGGGGCTTACGAGCAGTACTTC
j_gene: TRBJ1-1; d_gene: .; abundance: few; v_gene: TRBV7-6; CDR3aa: CASSLAGDTEAFF; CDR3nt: TGTGCCAGCAGCTTGGCGGGGGACACTGAAGCTTTCTTT
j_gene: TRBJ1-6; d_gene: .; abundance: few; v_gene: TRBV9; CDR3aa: CASSAPRADSPLHF; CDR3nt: TGTGCCAGCAGCGCCCCCAGGGCGGATTCACCCCTCCACTTT
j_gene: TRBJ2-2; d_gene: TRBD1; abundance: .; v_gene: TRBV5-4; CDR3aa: CASSSTIYGTGTGELFF; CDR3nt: TGTGCCAGCAGCTCCACCATTTACGGGACAGGGACCGGGGAGCTGTTTTTT
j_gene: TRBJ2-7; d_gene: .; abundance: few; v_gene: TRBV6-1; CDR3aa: CASRSPLYEQYF; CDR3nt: TGTGCCAGCAGGTCCCCCCTCTACGAGCAGTACTTC
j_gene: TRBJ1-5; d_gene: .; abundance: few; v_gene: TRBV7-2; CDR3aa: CASSSFNQPQHF; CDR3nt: TGTGCCAGCAGCTCATTCAATCAGCCCCAGCATTTT
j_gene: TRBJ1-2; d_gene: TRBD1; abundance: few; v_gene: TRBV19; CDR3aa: CASSSPGQGNYGYTF; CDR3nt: TGTGCCAGTAGTTCACCGGGACAGGGGAACTATGGCTACACCTTC
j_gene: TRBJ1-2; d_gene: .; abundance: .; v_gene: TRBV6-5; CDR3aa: CASRPQGNYGYTF; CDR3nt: TGTGCCAGCAGGCCTCAGGGAAACTATGGCTACACCTTC
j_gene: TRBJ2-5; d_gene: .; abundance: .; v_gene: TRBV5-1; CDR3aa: CASSFTGEAETQYF; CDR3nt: TGCGCCAGCAGCTTTACAGGGGAGGCAGAGACCCAGTACTTC
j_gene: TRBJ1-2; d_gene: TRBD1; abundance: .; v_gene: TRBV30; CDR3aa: CAWTRFGQGPYGYTF; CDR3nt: TGTGCCTGGACCCGATTCGGACAGGGGCCCTATGGCTACACCTTC
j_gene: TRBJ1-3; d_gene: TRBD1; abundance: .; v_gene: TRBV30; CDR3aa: CARQGASGNTIYF; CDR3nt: TGTGCCCGACAGGGGGCCTCTGGAAACACCATATATTTT
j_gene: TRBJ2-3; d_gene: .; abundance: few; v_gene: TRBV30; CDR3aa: CAWSPRGITDTQYF; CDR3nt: TGTGCCTGGAGTCCCCGGGGTATCACAGATACGCAGTATTTT
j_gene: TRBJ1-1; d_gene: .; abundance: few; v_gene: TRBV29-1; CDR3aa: CSGRVSKGTEAFF; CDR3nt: TGCAGCGGCAGGGTCTCAAAGGGCACTGAAGCTTTCTTT
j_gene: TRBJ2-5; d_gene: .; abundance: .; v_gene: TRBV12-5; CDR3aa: CASAPNRGGETQYF; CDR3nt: TGTGCTAGTGCCCCAAACAGGGGAGGAGAGACCCAGTACTTC